A single sample is the source of the 29 T cell receptor beta chains below, sequenced in a study of T cells after yellow fever vaccination. TCRdb re-derived calls from the 5' RACE reads in MiXCR, one entry per CDR3 protein. The sample holds approximately 250,000 distinct CDR3 sequences, 5.2% seen once. Sequenced material: CD4+ T cells sorted from PBMCs, taken on the day of the yellow fever booster vaccination. All receptors derive from a man between 18 and 35 years old who received the YFV17D yellow fever vaccine.

This clonotype was recorded many times. The rearrangement links TRBV4-3 to TRBJ1-2, with D possibly TRBD1 on 5 matching bases. Trimming removed 0 bases at V and 3 bases at J, with 14 bases between. Germline CDR1 reads LGHNA; CDR2 reads YSLEER. The length of the CDR3 is 16 residues. For the CDR3, the DNA is TGCGCCAGCAGCCAAGATCTGGGGGACTTTGACTATGGCTACACCTTC. It specifies CASSQDLGDFDYGYTF.

In this sample, this clonotype turned up a few times. The chain couples TRBV6-2 or TRBV6-3 to TRBJ1-5; the match to TRBD1 covers 9 bases. V shed 2 bases, J shed 0 bases, and the junction held 8 bases outside the gene matches. Germline loops: CDR1 MNHEY, CDR2 SVGEGT. The CDR3 is 18 residues long. This CDR3 reads CASSYNGDRGYSNQPQHF. CDR3 nucleotides: TGTGCCAGCAGTTACAACGGCGACAGGGGGTATAGCAATCAGCCCCAGCATTTT.

This clonotype occurred a few times. The CDR3 loop reads CSAPLAGTATDTQYF. The CDR3 nucleotides read TGCAGTGCTCCATTGGCGGGGACAGCGACAGATACGCAGTATTTT. J is TRBJ2-3 and V is TRBV20-1, with a weak D call TRBD1 (7 bases). The CDR3 loop spans 15 amino acids. CDR1 DFQATT and CDR2 SNEGSKA come from the germline V gene (reference sequence). Trimming pared 5 bases from V and 3 bases from J, leaving 18 bases between.

In this sample, this clonotype turned up a few times. This rearrangement joins TRBV11-3 to TRBJ2-2, with unresolved D. The CDR3 covers 13 residues. CDR1 SGHNT and CDR2 YENEEA come from the germline V gene. Trimming left V 5 bases short and J 1 base short, with 5 bases between. The CDR3 DNA reads TGTGCCAGCAGCAAACAGAACACCGGGGAGCTGTTTTTT. Residues: CASSKQNTGELFF.

This clonotype has a count of ten or more. The J gene is TRBJ1-1, the V gene TRBV20-1; D not resolved. Germline CDR1 DFQATT, CDR2 SNEGSKA (reference sequence). V lost 3 bases and J 0 bases, leaving 5 bases between the germline ends. CDR3 length equals 12 residues. The CDR3 DNA is TGCAGTGCTAGGAGAATGAACACTGAAGCTTTCTTT. This translates into CSARRMNTEAFF.

The V gene is TRBV9, the J gene TRBJ2-1, with D perhaps TRBD1 or TRBD2 (6 bases each). Germline V gives CDR1 SGDLS, CDR2 YYNGEE. CDR3 length: 15 residues. Trimming took 5 bases from V and 4 from J, leaving 16 bases between them. DNA of the CDR3: TGTGCCAGCAGACCAACTGGCGGGACATACAATGAGCAGTTCTTC. It yields the protein CASRPTGGTYNEQFF.

This clonotype was counted ten times or more. This chain joins TRBV20-1 and TRBJ1-2; D perhaps matches TRBD1 (5 bases). V was pared by 6 bases and J by 0 bases, with 23 bases between. Germline assignment: CDR1 DFQATT and CDR2 SNEGSKA (reference sequence). The CDR3 is made up of 17 amino acids. CDR3: CSATTFSGQLTNYGYTF. In nucleotides, the CDR3 is TGCAGTGCGACCACCTTTAGCGGACAACTTACTAACTATGGCTACACCTTC.

The chain links TRBV6-5 to TRBJ2-7, with TRBD2 matching over 8 bases. After removal of 6 bases from V and 5 bases from J, the junction contained 6 bases not matched to a gene. Germline V gene lookup returns CDR1 MNHEY and CDR2 SVGAGI. The CDR3 length is 13 residues. Here the CDR3 DNA reads TGTGCCAGCAGCAACCCGGGGGGGAACGAGCAGTACTTC. Protein sequence: CASSNPGGNEQYF.

This clonotype appeared a few times. The gene calls are TRBV18 and TRBJ2-7; no firm D call. This CDR3 has 12 amino acids. The germline V gene encodes CDR1 KGHSH and CDR2 LQKENI. V was cut by 2 bases and J by 4 bases, with 6 bases left in between. The DNA of the CDR3 is TGTGCCAGCTCACCAGCTGGATACGAGCAGTACTTC. It is translated as CASSPAGYEQYF.

This clonotype has just a few counts. The genes are TRBV20-1 and TRBJ2-7; TRBD1 aligns across 8 bases. This CDR3 comprises 14 residues. Germline V gives CDR1 DFQATT, CDR2 SNEGSKA (reference sequence). The V and J ends lost 5 bases and 8 bases, in that order; junction bases with no gene match: 14. The CDR3 nucleotides are TGCAGTGCTTACCACCCGGACAGGGAAGGAAAGCAGTACTTC. It specifies CSAYHPDREGKQYF.

This clonotype was seen at least ten times. The J gene is TRBJ2-5, the V gene TRBV6-2 or TRBV6-3; 7 bases agree with TRBD2. CDR3 size: 17 residues. Germline V gene data show CDR1 as MNHEY and CDR2 as SVGEGT. J was trimmed by 5 bases and V by 6 bases; bases with no gene match: 18. The CDR3 region is CASSWGGLRPNLETQYF. Written as DNA, the CDR3 is TGTGCCAGCAGCTGGGGGGGACTCCGCCCAAATTTGGAGACCCAGTACTTC.

V usage is TRBV5-1 and J usage is TRBJ2-5, with TRBD1 matching 7 bases. With 9 bases clipped from V and 1 base from J, the junction kept 3 bases outside the gene matches. Germline loops: CDR1 SGHRS, CDR2 YFSETQ. There are 12 residues in the CDR3. Here the CDR3 reads CAIRTGQETQYF. As DNA, the CDR3 is TGCGCCATCCGGACAGGCCAAGAGACCCAGTACTTC. Complete variable domain (other parts from reference TRBV5-1 and TRBJ2-5): KAGVTQTPRYLIKTRGQQVTLSCSPISGHRSVSWYQQTPGQGLQFLFEYFSETQRNKGNFPGRFSGRQFSNSRSEMNVSTLELGDSALYLCAIRTGQETQYFGPGTRLLVL.

This clonotype was counted at least ten times. The chain employs TRBV7-8 and TRBJ1-2; D unclear. This CDR3 has 14 residues. The germline V gene encodes CDR1 SGHVS and CDR2 FQNEAQ. V gave up 0 bases and J gave up 7 bases, with 12 bases separating them. The CDR3 loop is CASSLALPRAGYTF. The CDR3 nucleotides read TGTGCCAGCAGCTTAGCGCTTCCGAGGGCTGGCTACACCTTC.

This clonotype was counted at least ten times. The chain has TRBV20-1 and TRBJ2-3; no reliable D call. CDR1 DFQATT and CDR2 SNEGSKA come from the germline V gene (reference sequence). This CDR3 comprises 13 residues. The germline V and J ends were trimmed by 7 bases and 1 base, with 12 bases remaining between them. Written as DNA, the CDR3 is TGCAGTGTCTTAGCTTCGGGCACAGATACGCAGTATTTT. It is translated as CSVLASGTDTQYF.

Ten or more counts support this clonotype. The chain is built from TRBV11-2 and TRBJ1-3; D ambiguous. The germline V gene encodes CDR1 SGHAT and CDR2 FQNNGV. Trimming shortened V by 3 bases and J by 3 bases, and 18 bases separated the two germline ends. This CDR3 contains 17 residues. The DNA for the CDR3 is TGTGCCAGCAGCTTGGACCCGAAAGGGCCGTATGGAAACACCATATATTTT. Residues: CASSLDPKGPYGNTIYF.

This clonotype was picked up many times. This chain joins TRBV6-2 or TRBV6-3 and TRBJ2-5; a weak D match, TRBD2 (5 bases). Germline lookup yields CDR1 MNHEY and CDR2 SVGEGT. There are 12 residues in the CDR3. V was clipped by 10 bases and J by 5 bases, with 14 bases between them. The CDR3 coding sequence is TGTGCCACAGCACCCGGGGAGGAGACCCAGTACTTC. It specifies CATAPGEETQYF.

The chain is built from TRBV10-3 and TRBJ1-3; no clear D. From germline, CDR1 is ENHRY and CDR2 SYGVKD. The V and J ends lost 3 bases and 1 base respectively, with 10 bases between them. The CDR3 is 15 residues long. CDR3 in DNA: TGTGCCATCAGTGACTCCAGGCGATCTGGAAACACCATATATTTT. It codes for CAISDSRRSGNTIYF.

This clonotype was seen only a few times. The genes are TRBV5-1 and TRBJ1-3, with 9 bases aligning to TRBD1. The CDR3 totals 15 residues. CDR1 and CDR2 (germline): SGHRS, YFSETQ. V trimming: 2 bases; J trimming: 7 bases; junction bases outside the gene matches: 7. The CDR3, as DNA: TGCGCCAGCAGCTTCGGGACAGGGACTTGGAACACCATATATTTT. Its protein product is CASSFGTGTWNTIYF.

Comments on this clonotype: One end of the junction does not line up with germline, which may come from a read error. J is TRBJ1-1 and V is TRBV29-1, with unresolved D. Germline V CDR1 and CDR2: SQVTM, ANQGSEA. CDR3 size: 10 residues. CDR3 sequence reads: CGSGNSEAFF. The CDR3 bases are TGCGGGAGTGGGAACTCTGAAGCTTTCTTT.

The sample holds many counts of this clonotype. This rearrangement joins TRBV10-2 to TRBJ2-1; tentative D call: TRBD2 (5 bases). This CDR3 region has 13 residues. The germline V and J ends were trimmed by 6 bases and 4 bases, with 10 bases remaining between them. CDR1 WSHSY and CDR2 SAAADI come from the germline V gene. The CDR3 DNA follows: TGCGCCAGCAGGACCGGGATGTACAATGAGCAGTTCTTC. Its protein is CASRTGMYNEQFF.

This clonotype was found a few times. V is TRBV25-1 and J is TRBJ1-1, with TRBD1 matching 8 bases. Germline V gene data show CDR1 as MGHDK and CDR2 as SYGVNS. CDR3 size: 16 residues. With V trimmed by 3 bases and J by 3 bases, 9 bases remained unmatched. The CDR3 spells CASSDLDRETYTEAFF. CDR3 DNA sequence: TGTGCCAGCAGTGACCTGGACAGGGAGACCTACACTGAAGCTTTCTTT.

The V gene is TRBV6-2 or TRBV6-3, the J gene TRBJ2-7, with D possibly matching TRBD1 (6 bases). Germline CDR1 reads MNHEY; CDR2 reads SVGEGT. The CDR3 loop spans 15 amino acids. Trimming cost V 6 bases and J 1 base, with 16 bases left between them. The chain's CDR3 is CASSRNRVISYEQYF. CDR3 coding DNA: TGTGCCAGCAGCCGGAACAGGGTAATATCCTACGAGCAGTACTTC.

This clonotype was observed a few times. This chain uses TRBV28 with TRBJ1-6; no clear D. The CDR3 has 15 residues. The V gene's germline CDR1 is MDHEN and CDR2 SYDVKM. Trimming took off 6 bases at V and 7 bases at J, with 16 bases between the two ends. Here the CDR3 reads CASRNQAGRNSPLHF. The CDR3 nucleotides are TGTGCCAGCAGGAACCAAGCGGGGAGGAATTCACCCCTCCACTTT.

This clonotype was seen only a few times. The chain uses TRBV20-1 and TRBJ1-5; TRBD1 might be the D (5 bases). V was cut by 2 bases and J by 6 bases, with 20 bases left in between. Germline CDR1 is DFQATT and CDR2 is SNEGSKA (reference sequence). The CDR3 totals 16 residues. The CDR3 loop is CSARRGVGREIQPQHF. In nucleotides, the CDR3 is TGCAGTGCTAGACGAGGGGTAGGCAGGGAGATTCAGCCCCAGCATTTT.

A note on this clonotype: With a much larger clone just one base away, this may be a read error. The V call is TRBV20-1, the J call TRBJ2-5; D gene uncertain. Germline V lookup: CDR1 DFQATT, CDR2 SNEGSKA (reference sequence). V lost 7 bases, J lost 2 bases, and 14 bases lay in between. CDR3 length: 13 residues. CDR3 loop: CSDSLGSQETQYF. DNA for the CDR3: TGCAGTGATAGTTTGGGCTCACAAGAGACCCAGTACTTC.

This clonotype was counted between two and nine times. This sequence joins TRBV20-1 and TRBJ1-2; 7 nucleotides line up with TRBD1. The CDR3 runs 12 residues. CDR1 is DFQATT, CDR2 SNEGSKA, per germline (reference sequence). After removal of 5 bases from V and 5 bases from J, the junction contained 5 bases not matched to a gene. CDR3: CSAGTAPYGYTF. Written as DNA, the CDR3 is TGCAGTGCTGGGACAGCGCCTTATGGCTACACCTTC.

This clonotype was counted only a few times. This rearrangement joins TRBV11-3 to TRBJ2-2; 7 bases agree with TRBD1. Looked up from germline, CDR1 is SGHNT and CDR2 is YENEEA. Germline trimming cut 5 bases from V and 6 bases from J; bases unmatched to any gene: 6. The CDR3 is made up of 14 amino acids. The chain's CDR3 is CASSRNQGAGELFF. CDR3 nucleotides: TGTGCCAGCAGCCGAAATCAGGGGGCCGGGGAGCTGTTTTTT.

This clonotype was observed a few times. CDR3 in amino acids: CASSSTGEAFF. The CDR3 nucleotides read TGTGCCAGCAGCTCGACAGGGGAAGCTTTCTTT. This chain joins TRBV7-2 and TRBJ1-1; 7 positions match TRBD1. The V segment lost 4 bases and the J segment 8 bases; nucleotides outside the gene matches: 1. Germline CDR1 SGHTA, CDR2 FQGNSA. This CDR3 region has 11 residues.

The chain has TRBV25-1 and TRBJ1-4; 9 bases align to TRBD1. CDR3 size: 16 residues. The ends lost 2 bases at V and 6 bases at J; junction bases unmatched: 7. From germline, CDR1 is MGHDK and CDR2 SYGVNS. CDR3 loop: CASSETPGQGYEKLFF. DNA of the CDR3: TGTGCCAGCAGTGAAACCCCGGGACAGGGCTATGAAAAACTGTTTTTT. The variable domain in full, completed from reference TRBV25-1 and TRBJ1-4, reads EADIYQTPRYLVIGTGKKITLECSQTMGHDKMYWYQQDPGMELHLIHYSYGVNSTEKGDLSSESTVSRIRTEHFPLTLESARPSHTSQYLCASSETPGQGYEKLFFGSGTQLSVL.